This T cell receptor beta chain appears in the sequencing data of a study of long-term antiretroviral therapy in people with HIV. Whole-study context: Collection dates of the earliest samples fall about a decade before the 2015 immediate-ART recommendation. Study observations and caveats: Missing from the dataset were any data on ART adherence, viral resistance or therapy changes. The blood, collected between 2004 and 2017, was possibly taken under older ART regimens.

Survey-level resolution applied to immunoSEQ assay v3.0. Assay: immunoSEQ multiplex PCR; the TCRdb copy retains only in-frame clones and omits some. The table records about 40,000 clones, roughly 85% of them present only once. The germline CDR1 and CDR2 sequences are SGHDT and YYEEEE. This CDR3 has 15 amino acids. Trimming shortened V by 3 bases and J by 5 bases, and 18 bases separated the two germline ends. Roughly 0.95-11 million cryopreserved PBMC were held in samples before DNA extraction. Concerning this clone: Its antigen is still unknown.

This receptor was obtained from a woman aged 45-65 years with HIV. The chain uses TRBV5-6 and TRBJ2-7; D perhaps matches TRBD1 (6 bases). The sample consisted of unsorted PBMCs, taken 3.1 years after starting antiretroviral therapy. The CDR3 sequence is CASSSTGVQFHEQYF. The CDR3 DNA reads TGTGCCAGCAGCTCGACAGGTGTCCAGTTCCACGAGCAGTACTTC.